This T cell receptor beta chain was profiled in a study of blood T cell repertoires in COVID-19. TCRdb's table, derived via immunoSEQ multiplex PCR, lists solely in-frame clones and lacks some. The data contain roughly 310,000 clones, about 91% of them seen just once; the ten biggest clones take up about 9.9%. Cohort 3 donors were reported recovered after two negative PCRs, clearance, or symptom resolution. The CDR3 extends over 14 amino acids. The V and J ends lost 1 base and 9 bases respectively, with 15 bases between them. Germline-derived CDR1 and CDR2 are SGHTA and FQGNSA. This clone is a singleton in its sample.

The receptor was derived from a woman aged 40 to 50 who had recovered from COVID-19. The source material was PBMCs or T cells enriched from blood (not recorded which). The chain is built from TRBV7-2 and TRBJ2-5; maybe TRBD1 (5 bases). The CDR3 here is CASSLEGVLGAQYF. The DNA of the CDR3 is TGTGCCAGCAGCTTAGAAGGGGTCCTAGGAGCCCAGTACTTC. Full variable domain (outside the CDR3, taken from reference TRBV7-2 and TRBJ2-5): GAGVSQSPSNKVTEKGKDVELRCDPISGHTALYWYRQSLGQGLEFLIYFQGNSAPDKSGLPSDRFSAERTGGSVSTLTIQRTQQEDSAVYLCASSLEGVLGAQYFGPGTRLLVL.